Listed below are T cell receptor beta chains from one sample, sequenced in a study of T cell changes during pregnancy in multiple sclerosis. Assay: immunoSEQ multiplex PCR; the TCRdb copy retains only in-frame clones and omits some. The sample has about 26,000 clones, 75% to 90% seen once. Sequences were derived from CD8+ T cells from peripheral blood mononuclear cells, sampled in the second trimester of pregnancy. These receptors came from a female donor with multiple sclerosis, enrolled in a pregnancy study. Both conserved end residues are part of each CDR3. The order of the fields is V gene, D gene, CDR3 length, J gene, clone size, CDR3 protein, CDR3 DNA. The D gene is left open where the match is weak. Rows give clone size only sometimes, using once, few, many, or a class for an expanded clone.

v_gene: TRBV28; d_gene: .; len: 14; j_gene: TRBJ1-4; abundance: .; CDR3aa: CASSFISTNEKLFF; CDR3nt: TGTGCCAGCAGTTTTATTTCAACTAATGAAAAACTGTTTTTT
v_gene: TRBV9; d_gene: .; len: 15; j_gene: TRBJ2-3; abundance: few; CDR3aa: CASSAGRDSTDTQYF; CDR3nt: TGTGCCAGCAGCGCCGGGCGGGACAGCACAGATACGCAGTATTTT
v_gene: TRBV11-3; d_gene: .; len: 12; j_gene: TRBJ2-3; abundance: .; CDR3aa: CASSLGSSGQYF; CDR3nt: TGTGCCAGCAGCTTAGGGAGTAGCGGCCAGTATTTT
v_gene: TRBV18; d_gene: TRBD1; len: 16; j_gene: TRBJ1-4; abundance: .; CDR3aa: CASSQDRGLSNEKLFF; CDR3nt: TGTGCCAGCTCACAAGACAGGGGGCTATCTAATGAAAAACTGTTTTTT
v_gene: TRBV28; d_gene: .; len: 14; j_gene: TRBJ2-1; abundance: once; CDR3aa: CASMVTDSNNEQFF; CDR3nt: TGTGCCAGCATGGTGACAGACAGCAACAATGAGCAGTTCTTC
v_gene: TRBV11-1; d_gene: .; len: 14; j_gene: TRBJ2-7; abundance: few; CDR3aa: CASSRAGNSAEQYF; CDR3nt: TGTGCCAGCAGCCGAGCAGGGAATTCCGCCGAGCAGTACTTC
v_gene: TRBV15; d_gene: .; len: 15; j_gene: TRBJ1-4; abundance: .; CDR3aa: CATSRSRDFDEKLFF; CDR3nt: TGTGCCACCAGCAGGTCCAGGGATTTCGATGAAAAACTGTTTTTT
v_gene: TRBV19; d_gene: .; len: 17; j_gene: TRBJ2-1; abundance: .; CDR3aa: CASSIDLGGRLYNEQFF; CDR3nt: TGTGCCAGTAGTATAGATCTGGGAGGTCGTCTTTACAATGAGCAGTTCTTC
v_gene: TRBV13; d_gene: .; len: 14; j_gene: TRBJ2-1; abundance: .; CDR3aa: CASNPRGSNNEQFF; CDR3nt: TGTGCCAGCAACCCCAGGGGTTCCAACAATGAGCAGTTCTTC
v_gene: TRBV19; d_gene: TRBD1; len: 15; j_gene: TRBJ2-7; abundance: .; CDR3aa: CASSLQTGESFEQYF; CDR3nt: TGTGCCAGTAGTCTCCAGACAGGGGAAAGTTTCGAGCAGTACTTC
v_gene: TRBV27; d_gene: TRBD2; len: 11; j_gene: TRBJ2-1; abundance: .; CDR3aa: CASSGGLQQFF; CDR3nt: TGTGCCAGCAGTGGGGGACTACAGCAGTTCTTC
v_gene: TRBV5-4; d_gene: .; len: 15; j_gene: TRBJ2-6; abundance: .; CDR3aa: CASSFVSSGANVLTF; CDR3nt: TGTGCCAGCAGCTTTGTGAGCTCTGGGGCCAACGTCCTGACTTTC
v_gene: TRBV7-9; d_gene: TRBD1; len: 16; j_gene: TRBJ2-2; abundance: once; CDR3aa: CASSPTGGGSTGELFF; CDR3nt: TGTGCCAGCAGCCCAACAGGGGGCGGTAGCACCGGGGAGCTGTTTTTT
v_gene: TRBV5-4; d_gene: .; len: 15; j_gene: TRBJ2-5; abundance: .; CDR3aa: CASSLTPGGGETQYF; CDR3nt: TGTGCCAGCAGCTTGACCCCCGGCGGCGGAGAGACCCAGTACTTC
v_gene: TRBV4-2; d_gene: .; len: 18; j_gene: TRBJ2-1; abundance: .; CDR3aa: CASSHNRLVSSYYNEQFF; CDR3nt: TGTGCCAGCAGCCATAACAGACTAGTGTCCTCCTACTACAATGAGCAGTTCTTC
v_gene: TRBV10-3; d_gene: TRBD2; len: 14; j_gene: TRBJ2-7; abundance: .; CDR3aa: CAISDQRGSYEQYF; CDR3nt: TGTGCCATCAGTGACCAGCGGGGCTCCTACGAGCAGTACTTC
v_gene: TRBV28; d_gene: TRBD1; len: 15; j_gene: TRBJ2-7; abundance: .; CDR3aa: CASSTRRDRGYEQYF; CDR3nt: TGTGCCAGCAGCACTCGCCGGGACAGGGGTTACGAGCAGTACTTC
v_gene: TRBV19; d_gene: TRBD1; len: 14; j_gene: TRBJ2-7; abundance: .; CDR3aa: CASSRGDRAYEQYF; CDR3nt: TGTGCCAGTAGCCGTGGGGACAGGGCGTACGAGCAGTACTTC
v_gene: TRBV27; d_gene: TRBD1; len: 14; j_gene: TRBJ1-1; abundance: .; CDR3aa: CASTRTGSRREAFF; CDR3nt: TGTGCCAGCACCCGGACAGGGTCGCGGAGGGAAGCTTTCTTT
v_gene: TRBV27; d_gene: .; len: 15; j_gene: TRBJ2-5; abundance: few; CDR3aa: CASRRGTLRGETQYF; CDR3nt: TGTGCCAGCAGACGTGGGACTTTGCGGGGAGAGACCCAGTACTTC
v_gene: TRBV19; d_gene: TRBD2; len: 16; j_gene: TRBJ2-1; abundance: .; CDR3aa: CASSKLAGAGYNEQFF; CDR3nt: TGTGCCAGTAGTAAACTAGCGGGAGCAGGTTACAATGAGCAGTTCTTC
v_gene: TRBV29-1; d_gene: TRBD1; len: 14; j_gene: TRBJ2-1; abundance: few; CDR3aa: CSVEDRGVDNEQFF; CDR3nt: TGCAGCGTCGAGGACAGGGGGGTCGACAATGAGCAGTTCTTC
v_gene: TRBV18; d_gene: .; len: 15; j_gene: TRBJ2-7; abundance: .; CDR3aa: CASSPPLGGEYEQYF; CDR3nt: TGTGCCAGCTCACCACCCCTTGGGGGCGAGTACGAGCAGTACTTC